This is a list of T cell receptor beta chains from one sample in a study of blood T cell repertoires in COVID-19. Some clones are missing from TCRdb's copy, which holds only in-frame ones; the method was immunoSEQ multiplex PCR. The table has roughly 150,000 clones, approximately 85% seen once. Specimen: peripheral blood. The receptors here all came from a man older than 75 with COVID-19, enrolled during active disease. Both conserved end residues are part of each CDR3. Expanded clones are given a class, and other clones once, few, many or no size at all.

clone_size	j_call	v_call	cdr3_aa
-	TRBJ2-5	TRBV7-2	CASSLDRGIGETQYF
-	TRBJ2-7	TRBV28	CASSSIRGRSYEQYF
-	TRBJ1-3	TRBV7-3	CASSPGGNTIYF
-	TRBJ2-3	TRBV18	CASSTYRDTEGDTQYF
-	TRBJ1-5	TRBV2	CASSEGTPNPTRQPQHF
-	TRBJ2-5	TRBV3-1/TRBV3-2	CASSQGQGAGRETQYF
-	TRBJ1-6	TRBV12-3/TRBV12-4	CASSYRVFSPLHF
-	TRBJ2-7	TRBV13	CASSQSGVRDEQYF
few	TRBJ1-2	TRBV27	CASSPETGSYGYTF
-	TRBJ2-5	TRBV19	CASSIDRGQETQYF
-	TRBJ1-6	TRBV11-3	CASSFLSNSPLHF
-	TRBJ1-5	TRBV2	CASSEQGAGQPQHF
few	TRBJ2-7	TRBV28	CASRPGHLGEQYF
-	TRBJ2-3	TRBV13	CASSLAGTGATDTQYF
-	TRBJ1-1	TRBV5-1	CASSLVESGAREAFF
few	TRBJ2-7	TRBV2	CASSEQTGSSYEQYF
-	TRBJ2-3	TRBV7-9	CASSLVGQGSDTQYF
-	TRBJ2-1	TRBV5-4	CASSYFGGGSYNEQFF
-	TRBJ1-4	TRBV4-1	CASSQDRPPVTGKDEKLFF
-	TRBJ2-5	TRBV5-1	CASSLGQGWETQYF
-	TRBJ1-6	TRBV7-9	CASSFGQGMNSPLHF
-	TRBJ1-2	TRBV7-2	CASSRYSYGYTF
few	TRBJ2-3	TRBV11-1	CASSLTRGAGTDTQYF
-	TRBJ1-2	TRBV10-3	CAISDGAEGYTF
-	TRBJ1-3	TRBV6-5	CASRDRGREMNTIYF
-	TRBJ2-5	TRBV6-5	CASRLAGGTETQYF
-	TRBJ2-2	TRBV10-3	CAISEVGGDTGELFF
-	TRBJ2-4	TRBV10-1	CASSEYVGRQNIQYF
-	TRBJ1-5	TRBV27	CASSSRDRNQPQHF
-	TRBJ2-3	TRBV7-9	CASSLVEGGPTDTQYF
-	TRBJ1-2	TRBV7-9	CASSLAWDSETYGYTF
-	TRBJ2-2	TRBV7-9	CASSGGLADIWELFF
-	TRBJ1-2	TRBV25-1	CASSEFGRGYGYTF
-	TRBJ2-6	TRBV7-9	CASTPDRASGANVLTF
-	TRBJ1-1	TRBV2	CASSEQAAKDTEAFF
-	TRBJ1-2	TRBV19	CASSAVGDRGSYGYTF
-	TRBJ1-1	TRBV10-3	CATLGTGGSNTEAFF
-	TRBJ1-5	TRBV6-6	CASSSGRDSNQPQHF
-	TRBJ1-1	TRBV19	CASSISSLNTEAFF
once	TRBJ1-1	TRBV4-1	CASSQTEIMNTEAFF
-	TRBJ2-3	TRBV11-3	CASSLFFTGGWDTQYF
-	TRBJ1-5	TRBV5-8	CASSTDQPQHF
-	TRBJ1-2	TRBV6-5	CASSSLGTVSGYTF
-	TRBJ1-5	TRBV28	CASSLPGGSNQPQHF
-	TRBJ1-1	TRBV7-3	CASSFGQGTEAFF